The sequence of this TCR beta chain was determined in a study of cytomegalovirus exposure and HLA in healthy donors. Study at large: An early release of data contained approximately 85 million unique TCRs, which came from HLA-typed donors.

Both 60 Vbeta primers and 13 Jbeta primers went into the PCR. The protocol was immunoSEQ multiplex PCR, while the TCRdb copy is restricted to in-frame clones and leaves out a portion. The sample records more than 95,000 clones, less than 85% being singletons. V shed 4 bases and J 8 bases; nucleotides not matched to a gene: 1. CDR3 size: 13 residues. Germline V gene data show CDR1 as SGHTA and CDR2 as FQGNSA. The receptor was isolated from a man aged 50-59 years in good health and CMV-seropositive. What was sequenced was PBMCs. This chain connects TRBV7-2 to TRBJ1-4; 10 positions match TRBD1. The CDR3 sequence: CASSSTGGEKLFF. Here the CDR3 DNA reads TGTGCCAGCAGCTCGACAGGGGGCGAAAAACTGTTTTTT.